These T cell receptor beta chains were read from a single sample in a study of T-cell reconstitution after alpha-beta-depleted transplantation in children. One entry per CDR3 protein, called by TCRdb with MiXCR from the PCR reads. The sample has about 540,000 distinct CDR3 sequences, 18% seen once; the top ten hold more than 2.5%. This sample comprised PBMCs from the stem cell graft donor, obtained from the stem cell graft. The receptor set was obtained from a human donor who donated a stem cell graft to a child with acute lymphoblastic leukemia. The CDR3 runs from the conserved cysteine through the conserved F or W. A D gene is named only where the DNA matches it firmly. Expanded clones get a size class; other rows say once, few or many, or leave the size out.

TRBD2,TRBJ2-1,TRBV5-1,once,18,CATSLGGGGRDFYNEQFF,TGCGCCACCAGCTTGGGCGGAGGCGGGAGGGATTTCTACAATGAGCAGTTCTTC
TRBD2,TRBJ2-1,TRBV29-1,few,15,CSVGIAGVAYNEQFF,TGCAGCGTTGGTATAGCGGGAGTGGCCTACAATGAGCAGTTCTTC
.,TRBJ2-7,TRBV6-1,many,16,CASRLGGIEAPYEQYF,TGTGCCAGCCGACTAGGAGGGATTGAGGCGCCCTACGAGCAGTACTTC
.,TRBJ2-7,TRBV5-8,.,17,CASSSLLPTTRSYEQYF,TGTGCCAGCAGTTCCCTCCTACCCACCACCCGGTCCTACGAGCAGTACTTC
TRBD1,TRBJ2-7,TRBV5-8,few,14,CASSFDRVAYEQYF,TGTGCCAGCAGCTTTGACAGGGTGGCCTACGAGCAGTACTTC
TRBD2,TRBJ2-7,TRBV7-9,.,13,CASSSGGVWEQYF,TGTGCCAGCAGCTCCGGGGGGGTATGGGAGCAGTACTTC
.,TRBJ1-2,TRBV29-1,few,13,CSVDLGGAYGYTF,TGCAGCGTTGACCTCGGGGGGGCCTACGGCTACACCTTC
TRBD2,TRBJ2-3,TRBV6-4,.,16,CASSETAGGGTDTQYF,TGTGCCAGCAGTGAGACAGCGGGAGGAGGGACAGATACGCAGTATTTT
.,TRBJ2-7,TRBV5-5,.,16,CASSLEMTGNPYEQYF,TGTGCCAGCAGCTTGGAAATGACCGGGAATCCATACGAGCAGTACTTC
.,TRBJ1-2,TRBV5-1,few,13,CASRISLNYGYTF,TGCGCCAGCCGGATAAGCTTAAACTATGGCTACACCTTC
.,TRBJ1-1,TRBV6-5,few,16,CASSPLSGYDGTEAFF,TGTGCCAGCAGTCCCTTGAGTGGTTATGACGGCACTGAAGCTTTCTTT
TRBD1,TRBJ1-2,TRBV29-1,few,16,CSVEVRGQGFNYGYTF,TGCAGCGTTGAGGTCAGGGGACAGGGCTTTAACTATGGCTACACCTTC
TRBD2,TRBJ2-1,TRBV4-1,.,17,CASSFDLAGGSNNEQFF,TGCGCCAGCAGCTTTGACCTAGCGGGAGGGTCGAACAATGAGCAGTTCTTC
.,TRBJ2-3,TRBV14,few,13,CASSQGGGDTQYF,TGTGCCAGCAGCCAAGGAGGAGGAGATACGCAGTATTTT
.,TRBJ1-2,TRBV10-3,.,13,CAISESPAYGYTF,TGTGCCATCAGTGAGTCCCCAGCGTATGGCTACACCTTC
.,TRBJ2-7,TRBV29-1,few,13,CSVEGVGTYEQYF,TGCAGCGTTGAAGGTGTGGGAACCTACGAGCAGTACTTC
TRBD2,TRBJ2-3,TRBV5-1,.,15,CASSSSSGSTDTQYF,TGCGCCAGCAGCTCGTCTAGCGGAAGCACAGATACGCAGTATTTT
.,TRBJ2-4,TRBV5-1,few,14,CASSLGSSINIQYF,TGCGCCAGCAGCTTGGGGTCAAGTATAAACATTCAGTACTTC
.,TRBJ2-5,TRBV27,few,13,CASSLDGLETQYF,TGTGCCAGCAGTTTAGACGGGTTAGAGACCCAGTACTTC
.,TRBJ2-3,TRBV12-3/TRBV12-4,.,16,CASSSSRVGATDTQYF,TGTGCCAGCAGCTCATCGCGGGTGGGGGCCACAGATACGCAGTATTTT
.,TRBJ1-5,TRBV27,.,14,CASSTRGSYQPQHF,TGTGCCAGCAGTACTCGGGGGTCGTATCAGCCCCAGCATTTT
TRBD1,TRBJ2-1,TRBV5-1,.,16,CASSLTGTGVRNEQFF,TGCGCCAGCAGCTTGACCGGGACAGGGGTTCGAAATGAGCAGTTCTTC
.,TRBJ2-5,TRBV25-1,few,14,CASSEFVAQETQYF,TGTGCCAGCAGTGAATTTGTAGCTCAAGAGACCCAGTACTTC